This T cell receptor (beta chain) derives from a study of OX40 agonist ivuxolimab in advanced cancers. Looking at the study overall: With ivuxolimab, an agonistic anti-OX40 (CD134) antibody, patients were treated.

The assay was immunoSEQ multiplex PCR, and TCRdb's table has in-frame clones only and misses some. The data contain about 80,000 clones, 65% to 90% of them singletons. Between the trimmed V and J ends, which lost 8 bases and 6 bases, there was a span of 28 bases. The CDR3 spans 18 residues. Germline V gene sequence: CDR1 MGHDK, CDR2 SYGVNS. Material: CD4+ or CD8+ T cells sorted from blood, obtained in a trial of the OX40 agonist ivuxolimab. V usage is TRBV25-1 and J usage is TRBJ2-2, with D tentatively TRBD2 (7 bases). This TCR was recovered from an adult with an advanced solid tumor such as melanoma, head and neck, liver or kidney cancer. CDR3 amino acids: CASGEDLGGGRRSGELFF. DNA of the CDR3: TGTGCCAGCGGGGAGGACCTTGGGGGCGGGAGACGATCCGGGGAGCTGTTTTTT.